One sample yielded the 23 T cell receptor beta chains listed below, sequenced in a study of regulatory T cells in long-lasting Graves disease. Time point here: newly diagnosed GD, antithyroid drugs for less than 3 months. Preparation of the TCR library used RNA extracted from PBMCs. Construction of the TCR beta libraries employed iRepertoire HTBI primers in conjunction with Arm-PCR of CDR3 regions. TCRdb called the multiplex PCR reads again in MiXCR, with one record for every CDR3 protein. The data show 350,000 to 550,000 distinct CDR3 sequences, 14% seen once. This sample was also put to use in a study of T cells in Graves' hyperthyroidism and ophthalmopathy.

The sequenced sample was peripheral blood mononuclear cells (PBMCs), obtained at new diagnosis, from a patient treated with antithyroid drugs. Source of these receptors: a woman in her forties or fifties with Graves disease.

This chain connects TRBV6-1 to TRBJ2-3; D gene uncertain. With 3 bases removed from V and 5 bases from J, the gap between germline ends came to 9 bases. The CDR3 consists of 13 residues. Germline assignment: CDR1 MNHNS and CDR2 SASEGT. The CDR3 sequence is CASSDDFQDTQYF. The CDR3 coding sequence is TGTGCCAGCAGTGACGACTTCCAAGATACGCAGTATTTT.

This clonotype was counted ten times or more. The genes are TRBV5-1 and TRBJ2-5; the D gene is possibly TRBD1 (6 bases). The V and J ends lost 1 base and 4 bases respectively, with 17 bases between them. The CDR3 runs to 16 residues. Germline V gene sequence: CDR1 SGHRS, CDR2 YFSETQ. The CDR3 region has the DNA TGCGCCAGCAGCTTGTACAGTTCACAGGGCGGAGAGACCCAGTACTTC. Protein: CASSLYSSQGGETQYF.

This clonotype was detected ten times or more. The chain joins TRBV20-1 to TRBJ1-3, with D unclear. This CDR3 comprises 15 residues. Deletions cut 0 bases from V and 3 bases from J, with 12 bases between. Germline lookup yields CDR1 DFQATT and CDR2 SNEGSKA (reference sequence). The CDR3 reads CSARDLGQGGNTIYF. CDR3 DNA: TGCAGTGCTAGAGATCTTGGGCAAGGTGGAAACACCATATATTTT.

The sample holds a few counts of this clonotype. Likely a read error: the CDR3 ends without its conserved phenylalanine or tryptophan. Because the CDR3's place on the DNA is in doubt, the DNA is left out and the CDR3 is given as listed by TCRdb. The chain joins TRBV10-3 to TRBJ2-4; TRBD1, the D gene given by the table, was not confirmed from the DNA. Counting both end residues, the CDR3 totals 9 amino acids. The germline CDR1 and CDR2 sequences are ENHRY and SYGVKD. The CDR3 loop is CATSGQGGP.

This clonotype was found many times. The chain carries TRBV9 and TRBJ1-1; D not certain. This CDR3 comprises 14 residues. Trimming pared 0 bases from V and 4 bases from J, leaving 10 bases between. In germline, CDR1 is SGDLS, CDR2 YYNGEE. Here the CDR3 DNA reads TGTGCCAGCAGCGTAGGCGGAGCGGCCACTGAAGCTTTCTTT. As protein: CASSVGGAATEAFF.

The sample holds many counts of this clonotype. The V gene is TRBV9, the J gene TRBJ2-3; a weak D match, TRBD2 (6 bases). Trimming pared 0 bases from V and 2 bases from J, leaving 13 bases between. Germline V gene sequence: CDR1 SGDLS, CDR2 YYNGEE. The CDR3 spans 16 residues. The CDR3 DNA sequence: TGTGCCAGCAGCGTAGGGACGGGAGCCCACACAGATACGCAGTATTTT. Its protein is CASSVGTGAHTDTQYF.

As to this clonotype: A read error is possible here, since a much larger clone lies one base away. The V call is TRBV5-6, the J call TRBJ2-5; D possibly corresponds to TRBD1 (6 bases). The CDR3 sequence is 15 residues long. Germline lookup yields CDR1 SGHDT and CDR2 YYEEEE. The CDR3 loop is CTSSLWTQGRKTQYF. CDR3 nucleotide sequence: TGTACCAGCAGCTTGTGGACACAGGGAAGAAAGACCCAGTACTTC.

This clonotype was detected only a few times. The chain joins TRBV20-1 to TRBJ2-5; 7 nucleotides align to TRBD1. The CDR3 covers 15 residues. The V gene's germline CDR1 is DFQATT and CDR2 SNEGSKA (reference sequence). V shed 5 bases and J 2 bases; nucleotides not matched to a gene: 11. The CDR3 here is CSAARTGKIQETQYF. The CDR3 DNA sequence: TGCAGTGCTGCCCGGACAGGAAAGATACAAGAGACCCAGTACTTC.

The chain's CDR3 is CASSKDRGQPQHF. The CDR3 DNA follows: TGTGCCAGTAGTAAGGACCGGGGCCAGCCCCAGCATTTT. The chain carries TRBV19 and TRBJ1-5; possibly TRBD1 for D (5 bases). The V end lost 4 bases, the J end lost 7 bases, and 11 bases lay between the germline ends. The germline gives CDR1 LNHDA, CDR2 SQIVND (reference sequence). CDR3 length: 13 amino acids.

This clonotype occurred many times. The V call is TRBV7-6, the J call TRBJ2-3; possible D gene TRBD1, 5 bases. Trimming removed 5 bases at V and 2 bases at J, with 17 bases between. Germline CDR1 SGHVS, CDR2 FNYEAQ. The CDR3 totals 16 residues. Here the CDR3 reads CASSSRARQYTDTQYF. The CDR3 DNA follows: TGTGCCAGCAGCAGCAGAGCTCGACAGTACACAGATACGCAGTATTTT.

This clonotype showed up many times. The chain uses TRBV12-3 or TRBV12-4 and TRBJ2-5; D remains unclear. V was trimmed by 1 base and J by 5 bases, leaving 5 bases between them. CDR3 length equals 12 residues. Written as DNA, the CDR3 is TGTGCCAGCAGTTTAGGATGGGAGACCCAGTACTTC. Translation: CASSLGWETQYF.

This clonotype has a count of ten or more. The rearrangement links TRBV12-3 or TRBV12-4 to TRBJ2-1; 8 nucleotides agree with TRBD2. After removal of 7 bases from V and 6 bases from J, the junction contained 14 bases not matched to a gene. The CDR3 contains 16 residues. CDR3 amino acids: CASIVAGLGVANEQFF. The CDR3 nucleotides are TGTGCCAGCATCGTAGCGGGACTAGGAGTCGCCAATGAGCAGTTCTTC.

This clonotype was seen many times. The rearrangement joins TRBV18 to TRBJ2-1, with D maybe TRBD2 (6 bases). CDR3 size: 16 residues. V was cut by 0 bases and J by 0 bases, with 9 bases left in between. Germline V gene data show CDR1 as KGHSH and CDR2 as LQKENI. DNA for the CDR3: TGTGCCAGCTCACCACCTAGCGGAGGCTCCTACAATGAGCAGTTCTTC. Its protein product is CASSPPSGGSYNEQFF.

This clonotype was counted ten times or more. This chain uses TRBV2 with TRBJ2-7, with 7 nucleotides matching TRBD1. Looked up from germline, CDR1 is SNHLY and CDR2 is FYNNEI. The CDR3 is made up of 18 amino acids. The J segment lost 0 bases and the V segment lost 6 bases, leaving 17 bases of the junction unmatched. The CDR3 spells CASRGISSGTVSSYEQYF. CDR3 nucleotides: TGTGCCAGCAGGGGGATATCCTCCGGGACAGTGAGCTCCTACGAGCAGTACTTC.

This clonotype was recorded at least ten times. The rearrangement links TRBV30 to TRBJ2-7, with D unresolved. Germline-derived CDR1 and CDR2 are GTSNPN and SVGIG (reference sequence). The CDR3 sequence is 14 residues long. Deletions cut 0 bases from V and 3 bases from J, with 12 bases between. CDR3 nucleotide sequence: TGTGCCTGGAGTGTACGGGCTTGGGGCTACGAGCAGTACTTC. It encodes CAWSVRAWGYEQYF. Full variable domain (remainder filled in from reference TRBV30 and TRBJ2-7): SQTIHQWPATLVQPVGSPLSLECTVEGTSNPNLYWYRQAAGRGLQLLFYSVGIGQISSEVPQNLSASRPQDRQFILSSKKLLLSDSGFYLCAWSVRAWGYEQYFGPGTRLTVT.

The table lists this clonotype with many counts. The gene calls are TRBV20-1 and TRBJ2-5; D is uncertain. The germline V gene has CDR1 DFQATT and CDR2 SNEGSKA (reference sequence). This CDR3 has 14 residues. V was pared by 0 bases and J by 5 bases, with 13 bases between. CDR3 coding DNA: TGCAGTGCTAGAGATCGGCCCTACTTGGAGACCCAGTACTTC. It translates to CSARDRPYLETQYF.

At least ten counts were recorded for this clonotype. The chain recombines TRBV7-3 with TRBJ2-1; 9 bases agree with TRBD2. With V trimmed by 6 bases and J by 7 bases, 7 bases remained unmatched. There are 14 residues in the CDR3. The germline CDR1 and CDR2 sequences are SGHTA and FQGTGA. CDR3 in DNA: TGTGCCAGCAGTTGGCGGGAGGGGGGAAATGAGCAGTTCTTC. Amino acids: CASSWREGGNEQFF.

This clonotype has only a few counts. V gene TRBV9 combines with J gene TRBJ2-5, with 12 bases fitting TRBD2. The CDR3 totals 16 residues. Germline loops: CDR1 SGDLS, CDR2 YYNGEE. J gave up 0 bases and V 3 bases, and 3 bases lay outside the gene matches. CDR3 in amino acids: CASSEGTSGYQETQYF. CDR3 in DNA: TGTGCCAGCAGCGAGGGGACTAGCGGGTACCAAGAGACCCAGTACTTC. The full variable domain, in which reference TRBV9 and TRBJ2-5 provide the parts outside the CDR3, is DSGVTQTPKHLITATGQRVTLRCSPRSGDLSVYWYQQSLDQGLQFLIQYYNGEERAKGNILERFSAQQFPDLHSELNLSSLELGDSALYFCASSEGTSGYQETQYFGPGTRLLVL.

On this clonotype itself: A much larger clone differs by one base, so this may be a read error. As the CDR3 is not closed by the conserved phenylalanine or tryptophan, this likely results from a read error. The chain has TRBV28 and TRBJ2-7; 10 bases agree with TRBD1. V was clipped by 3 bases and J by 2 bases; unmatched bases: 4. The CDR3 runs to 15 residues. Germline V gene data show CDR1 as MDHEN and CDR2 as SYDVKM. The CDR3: CASSFWDRGTYEQYL. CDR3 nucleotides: TGTGCCAGCAGTTTTTGGGACAGGGGAACCTACGAGCAGTACCTC.

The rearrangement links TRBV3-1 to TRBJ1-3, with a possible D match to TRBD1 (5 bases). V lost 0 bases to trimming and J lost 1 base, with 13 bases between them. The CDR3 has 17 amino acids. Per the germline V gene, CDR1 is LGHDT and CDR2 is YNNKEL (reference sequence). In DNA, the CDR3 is TGTGCCAGCAGCCAAGATTCTGGGGGTGCGTCTGGAAACACCATATATTTT. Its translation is CASSQDSGGASGNTIYF.

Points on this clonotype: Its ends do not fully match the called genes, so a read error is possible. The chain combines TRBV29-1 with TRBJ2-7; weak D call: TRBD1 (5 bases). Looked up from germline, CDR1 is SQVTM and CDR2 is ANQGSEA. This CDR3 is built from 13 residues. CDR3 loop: CSVEDQGSYKQYF. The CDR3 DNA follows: TGCAGCGTTGAAGATCAGGGCTCCTACAAGCAGTACTTC.

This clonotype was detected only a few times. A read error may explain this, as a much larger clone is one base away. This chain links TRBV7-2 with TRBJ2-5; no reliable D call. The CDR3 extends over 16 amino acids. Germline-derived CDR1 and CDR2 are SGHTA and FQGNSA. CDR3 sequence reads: CASSPNWALTEETQHF. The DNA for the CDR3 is TGTGCCAGCAGCCCAAACTGGGCCCTAACTGAAGAGACCCAGCACTTC.

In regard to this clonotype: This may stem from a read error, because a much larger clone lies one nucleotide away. The CDR3 loop is CASSMGQGAYGNTIYF. CDR3 bases: TGTGCCAGCAGCATGGGACAGGGGGCGTACGGAAACACCATATATTTT. The chain couples TRBV11-2 to TRBJ1-3; 12 positions agree with TRBD1. The CDR3 has 16 residues. From germline, CDR1 is SGHAT and CDR2 FQNNGV. The junction had 6 bases not matched to a gene; V was cut back by 5 bases and J by 4 bases.